These 5 T cell receptor beta chains share one sample of origin, sequenced in a study of shared clonotypes between healthy human individuals. The data were produced by immunoSEQ multiplex PCR, yet TCRdb's version contains in-frame clones alone and is incomplete. The sample lists roughly 550,000 clones, nearly 97% occurring once. CD8 cells classed as naive were CD45RO-negative and positively selected for CCR7, excluding terminally differentiated effector memory CD45RA+ cells. The source material was naive CD8+ T cells sorted from blood. All receptors come from a woman in her twenties or thirties in good health.

The chain couples TRBV4-1 to TRBJ2-1; 9 bases align to TRBD1. V was clipped by 6 bases and J by 0 bases; unmatched bases: 6. CDR1 MGHRA and CDR2 YSYEKL come from the germline V gene. The CDR3 extends over 16 amino acids. The CDR3 sequence is CASRQRGQGSYNEQFF. CDR3 DNA sequence: TGCGCCAGCAGGCAACGGGGACAGGGCTCCTACAATGAGCAGTTCTTC.

This chain connects TRBV2 to TRBJ2-4; D possibly corresponds to TRBD2 (7 bases). Germline CDR1 and CDR2: SNHLY and FYNNEI. The V and J ends lost 10 bases and 2 bases respectively, with 24 bases between them. This CDR3 is 17 amino acids long. The CDR3 is CATLGGGREAPKNIQYF. The CDR3 DNA sequence: TGTGCCACGCTAGGGGGGGGGCGCGAGGCGCCCAAAAACATTCAGTACTTC. Looking up the rest from reference TRBV2 and TRBJ2-4 gives the full variable domain: EPEVTQTPSHQVTQMGQEVILRCVPISNHLYFYWYRQILGQKVEFLVSFYNNEISEKSEIFDDQFSVERPDGSNFTLKIRSTKLEDSAMYFCATLGGGREAPKNIQYFGAGTRLSVL.

This sequence joins TRBV27 and TRBJ2-7; no definite D call. Between the trimmed V and J ends, which lost 2 bases and 0 bases, there was a span of 8 bases. Germline V CDR1 and CDR2: MNHEY, SMNVEV (reference sequence). This CDR3 comprises 14 residues. The CDR3 DNA reads TGTGCCAGCAGTTTAGGGTTAACCTCCTACGAGCAGTACTTC. As protein: CASSLGLTSYEQYF.

The chain employs TRBV6-5 and TRBJ2-1; D gene unclear. Germline V gene data show CDR1 as MNHEY and CDR2 as SVGAGI. The CDR3 consists of 11 residues. V lost 5 bases, J lost 9 bases, and 8 bases lay in between. The CDR3 DNA reads TGTGCCAGCAGTGCCGGTACTGAGCAGTTCTTC. Amino acid sequence: CASSAGTEQFF.

The V call is TRBV19, the J call TRBJ2-3; tentative D call: TRBD1 (6 bases). CDR3 length: 16 amino acids. With 7 bases removed from V and 2 bases from J, the gap between germline ends came to 19 bases. Germline V gene lookup returns CDR1 LNHDA and CDR2 SQIVND (reference sequence). This CDR3 reads CASTLSGTFLTDTQYF. In DNA, the CDR3 is TGTGCCAGTACCCTTTCCGGGACATTCCTCACAGATACGCAGTATTTT.